This is a list of T cell receptor beta chains from one sample in a study of T cell changes during pregnancy in multiple sclerosis. Libraries were prepared by immunoSEQ multiplex PCR; TCRdb keeps only in-frame clonotypes and omits some of them. The table records 60,000 to 80,000 clones, 75% to 90% of them present only once. The sequencing used peripheral blood, collected before pregnancy. These receptors came from a female donor with multiple sclerosis, enrolled in a pregnancy study. Both conserved end residues are part of each CDR3. D genes are given only for firm matches. Size values are once, few and many counts, or a class for expanded clones, and some rows have none.

- TRBJ2-6 - TRBV6-4 TGTGCCAGCAGCACAGCCTCTGGGGCCAACGTCCTGACTTTC CASSTASGANVLTF
TRBD2 TRBJ2-1 - TRBV7-2 TGTGCCAGCAGCAGACCTAGCGGGGGGCCGCCCCACTCCTACAATGAGCAGTTCTTC CASSRPSGGPPHSYNEQFF
- TRBJ2-7 - TRBV9 TGTGCCAGCAGCGTATCCCCCCCGTACGAGCAGTACTTC CASSVSPPYEQYF
- TRBJ1-1 - TRBV4-2 TGTGCCAGCAGCCAAAGAGGGGGGGGGACTGAAGCTTTCTTT CASSQRGGGTEAFF
- TRBJ1-2 once TRBV14 TGTGCCAGCAGCCAAGATGGAGCCTATGGCTACACCTTC CASSQDGAYGYTF
- TRBJ1-5 - TRBV6-5 TGTGCCAGCAGCCGGTTCAGGGTGGGCCAGCCCCAGCATTTT CASSRFRVGQPQHF
TRBD1 TRBJ1-1 - TRBV7-2 TGTGCCAGCAGCTTAGGGACAGGGGCTGAAGCTTTCTTT CASSLGTGAEAFF
- TRBJ1-5 - TRBV5-1 TGCGCCAGCAGCTTGGGAGAGGGTAATCAGCCCCAGCATTTT CASSLGEGNQPQHF
TRBD2 TRBJ2-5 - TRBV11-1 TGTGCCAGCAGCTCCAATGGACTAGCGCGTTCCCAGTACTTC CASSSNGLARSQYF
- TRBJ1-5 few TRBV2 TGTGCCAGCAGTATACGGACTGATCAGCCCCAGCATTTT CASSIRTDQPQHF
- TRBJ1-3 - TRBV30 TGTGCCTGGATACCAGGGACTGGAAACACCATATATTTT CAWIPGTGNTIYF
- TRBJ2-7 - TRBV5-4 TGTGCCAGCAGGTACAGGGAGGGCTACGAGCAGTACTTC CASRYREGYEQYF
- TRBJ1-5 - TRBV4-3 TGCGCCAGCAGCCAAGAATTGCGACAGAGCTATCAGCCCCAGCATTTT CASSQELRQSYQPQHF
TRBD1 TRBJ1-4 - TRBV7-9 TGTGCCAGCAGCGACAGGGTGGGGGAAAAACTGTTTTTT CASSDRVGEKLFF
- TRBJ2-3 - TRBV11-3 TGTGCCAGCCTAAAAGCAGGAGATACGCAGTATTTT CASLKAGDTQYF
- TRBJ2-7 - TRBV29-1 TGCAGCGTTGAAGGCCTACAGGGATCTAAAGGCGAGCAGTACTTC CSVEGLQGSKGEQYF
- TRBJ1-4 few TRBV2 TGTGCCAGCCATGACACAGGGCTTAATGAAAAACTGTTTTTT CASHDTGLNEKLFF
- TRBJ2-3 - TRBV5-6 TGTGCCAGCAGCTTAATGCAGATGGAGTATTTT CASSLMQMEYF
- TRBJ2-2 - TRBV27 TGTGCCAGCAGTCCGGCCGACAGTAACACCGGGGAGCTGTTTTTT CASSPADSNTGELFF
- TRBJ2-2 - TRBV6-1 TGTGCCAGCAGTGGCCGCGTGGCCGGAGGGGACACCGGGGAGCTGTTTTTT CASSGRVAGGDTGELFF
- TRBJ1-1 once TRBV18 TGTGCCAGCTCACCGCAGGTACTGAACACTGAAGCTTTCTTT CASSPQVLNTEAFF
TRBD2 TRBJ2-2 once TRBV6-5 TGTGCCAGCAGTTACTTCCGGGAGGCCGGGGAGCTGTTTTTT CASSYFREAGELFF
TRBD1 TRBJ2-5 - TRBV6-5 TGTGCCAGCAGTTCGGACAGGGTGGAGACCCAGTACTTC CASSSDRVETQYF
- TRBJ1-1 once TRBV4-1 TGCGCCAGCAGCCGAGCGACAGCTAAGGGGACTGAAGCTTTCTTT CASSRATAKGTEAFF
- TRBJ2-7 once TRBV11-2 TGTGCCAGCAGCCCCATTAGCCGCGCCAGCTCCTACGAGCAGTACTTC CASSPISRASSYEQYF
- TRBJ1-2 - TRBV28 TGTGCCAGCAGCTCGGGGACTGAAGTCTATGGCTACACCTTC CASSSGTEVYGYTF
- TRBJ2-7 - TRBV27 TGTGCCAGCAGTTACCAGTTATTCCCCCTTTTGTCCGAGCAGTACTTC CASSYQLFPLLSEQYF
TRBD2 TRBJ2-2 - TRBV9 TGTGCCAGCAGCGTTCCGAACGGGAGGAGAGAGTCCGGGGAGCTGTTTTTT CASSVPNGRRESGELFF
- TRBJ1-2 - TRBV5-4 TGTGCCAGCAGCCCGGGAGGGGGGGCCGCCCCCTCTAACTATGGCTACACCTTC CASSPGGGAAPSNYGYTF
TRBD1 TRBJ1-2 - TRBV6-6 TGTGCCAGCAGTTATCGGGGACAGGGGGTCTATGGCTACACCTTC CASSYRGQGVYGYTF
TRBD1 TRBJ2-7 - TRBV5-1 TGCGCCAGCAGCTTGGGGGACAGAACCTACGAGCAGTACTTC CASSLGDRTYEQYF
- TRBJ1-3 - TRBV18 TGTGCCAGCTCACCACGGTGGAGCTCTGGAAACACCATATATTTT CASSPRWSSGNTIYF
- TRBJ1-2 - TRBV9 TGTGCCAGCAGCCCGTCGACAGTTAACTATGGCTACACCTTC CASSPSTVNYGYTF
TRBD1 TRBJ2-7 - TRBV27 TGTGCCAGCAGTTTGGGGACAGCTTTCTACGAGCAGTACTTC CASSLGTAFYEQYF
TRBD2 TRBJ2-2 - TRBV19 TGTGCCAGTATCCCCAGCGGGGGGGTAGGGACCGGGGAGCTGTTTTTT CASIPSGGVGTGELFF
- TRBJ1-2 - TRBV29-1 TGCAGCGAACGGTCCCCTAATGACTATGGCTACACCTTC CSERSPNDYGYTF
TRBD1 TRBJ1-1 - TRBV18 TGTGCCAGCTCACCGAGGACAGGACGGAACACTGAAGCTTTCTTT CASSPRTGRNTEAFF
- TRBJ2-7 - TRBV27 TGTGCCAGCAGTTCCCCGGGATACGAGCAGTACTTC CASSSPGYEQYF
- TRBJ2-2 - TRBV9 TGTGCCAGCAGCGAAGGACAGCCTGGCGGGGAGCTGTTTTTT CASSEGQPGGELFF
TRBD2 TRBJ2-5 - TRBV7-2 TGTGCCAGCAGCTTAAGTTATCTAGCGGGGCAAGAGACCCAGTACTTC CASSLSYLAGQETQYF
TRBD1 TRBJ2-1 - TRBV25-1 TGTGCCATACAGGGGGCTGGCTCCTACAATGAGCAGTTCTTC CAIQGAGSYNEQFF
TRBD1 TRBJ1-1 - TRBV25-1 TGTGCCAGCAGTGATGAGGACAGGAGAGCTTTCTTT CASSDEDRRAFF
- TRBJ1-2 many TRBV7-8 TGTGCCAGCAGCTTAAGTGGGGGGGAGGGCTACACCTTC CASSLSGGEGYTF
- TRBJ2-1 - TRBV25-1 TGTGCCAGCAGTGATTGGAGGGCCGCCTCCTACAATGAGCAGTTCTTC CASSDWRAASYNEQFF
TRBD1 TRBJ2-7 - TRBV7-8 TGTGCCAGCAGCCCACTCAGGGGGCGCGACGAGCAGTACTTC CASSPLRGRDEQYF
- TRBJ2-7 - TRBV7-6 TGTGCCAGCAGCCCCCAGGGGGGCCTCGAGCAGTACTTC CASSPQGGLEQYF
- TRBJ1-4 - TRBV7-9 TGTGCCAGCGTGATACCGGGGGGGAATGAAAAACTGTTTTTT CASVIPGGNEKLFF
- TRBJ2-5 - TRBV7-9 TGTGCCAGCAGCTTGGGGGGGGCCCGATCCGTCCTTCAAGAGACCCAGTACTTC CASSLGGARSVLQETQYF
TRBD2 TRBJ2-1 - TRBV2 TGTGCCAGCAGTACCTCCCCCGGGACTAGCGCGAATGAGCAGTTCTTC CASSTSPGTSANEQFF
- TRBJ1-2 - TRBV5-4 TGTGCCAGCAGCTCTGGCCCCCAGGCCGACTATGGCTACACTTTC CASSSGPQADYGYTF
- TRBJ1-4 - TRBV19 TGTGCCAGTAGTACCGGACAGTCCAAGGGTGGTAATGAAAAACTGTTTTTT CASSTGQSKGGNEKLFF
TRBD1 TRBJ1-5 few TRBV19 TGTGCCAGTAGCGGGACAGGGGCTCGCAATCAGCCCCAGCATTTT CASSGTGARNQPQHF
TRBD1 TRBJ1-3 - TRBV19 TGTGCCAGTAGGGGACAGTACTCTGGAAACACCATATATTTT CASRGQYSGNTIYF
- TRBJ1-1 - TRBV18 TGTGCCAGCTCACCCCTTTACACTTGGACAGTTGAAGCTTTCTTT CASSPLYTWTVEAFF
- TRBJ2-7 - TRBV4-3 TGCGCCAGCAGCCAAGAAATCGCCGGGGGACCTTCCTACGAGCAGTACTTC CASSQEIAGGPSYEQYF